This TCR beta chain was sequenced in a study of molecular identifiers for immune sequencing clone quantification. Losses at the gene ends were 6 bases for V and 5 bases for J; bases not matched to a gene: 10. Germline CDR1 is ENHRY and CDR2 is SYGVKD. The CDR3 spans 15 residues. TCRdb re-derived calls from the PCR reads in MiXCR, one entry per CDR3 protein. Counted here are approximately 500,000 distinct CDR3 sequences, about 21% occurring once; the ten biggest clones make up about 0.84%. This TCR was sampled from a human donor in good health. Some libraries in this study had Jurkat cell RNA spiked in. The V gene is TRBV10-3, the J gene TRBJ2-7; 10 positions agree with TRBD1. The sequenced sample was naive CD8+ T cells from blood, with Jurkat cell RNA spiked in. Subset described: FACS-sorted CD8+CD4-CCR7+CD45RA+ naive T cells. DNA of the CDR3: TGTGCCATCAGCCTAGCCGGGACAGGGGAAGACGAGCAGTACTTC. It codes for CAISLAGTGEDEQYF.